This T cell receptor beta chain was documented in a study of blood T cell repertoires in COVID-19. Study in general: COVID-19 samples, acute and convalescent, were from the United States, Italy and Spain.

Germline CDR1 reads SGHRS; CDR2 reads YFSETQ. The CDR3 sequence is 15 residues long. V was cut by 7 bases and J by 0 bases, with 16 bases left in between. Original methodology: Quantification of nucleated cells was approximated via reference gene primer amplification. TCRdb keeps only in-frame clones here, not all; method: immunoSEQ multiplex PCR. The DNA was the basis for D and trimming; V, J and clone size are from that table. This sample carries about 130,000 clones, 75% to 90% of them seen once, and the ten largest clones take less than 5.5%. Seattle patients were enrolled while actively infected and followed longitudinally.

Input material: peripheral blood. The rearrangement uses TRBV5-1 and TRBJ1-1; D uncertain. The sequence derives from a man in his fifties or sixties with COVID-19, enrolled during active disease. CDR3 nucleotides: TGCGCCAGCCAGTCGGAGAACCGAATGAACACTGAAGCTTTCTTT. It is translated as CASQSENRMNTEAFF.